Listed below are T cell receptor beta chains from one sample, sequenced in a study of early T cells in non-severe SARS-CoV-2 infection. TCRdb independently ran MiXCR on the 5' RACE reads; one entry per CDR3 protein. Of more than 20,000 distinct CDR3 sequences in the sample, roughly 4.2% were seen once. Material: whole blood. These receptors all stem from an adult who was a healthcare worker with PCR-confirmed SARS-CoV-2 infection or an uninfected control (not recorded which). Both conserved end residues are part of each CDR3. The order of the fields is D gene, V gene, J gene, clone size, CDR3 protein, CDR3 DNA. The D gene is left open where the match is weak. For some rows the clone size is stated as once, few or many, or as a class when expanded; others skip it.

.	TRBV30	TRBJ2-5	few	CAWKDLARGTQYF	TGTGCCTGGAAGGATTTGGCTCGGGGGACCCAGTACTTC
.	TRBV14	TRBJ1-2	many	CASSQVRHKNYGYTF	TGTGCCAGCAGCCAAGTGAGACATAAAAACTATGGCTACACCTTC
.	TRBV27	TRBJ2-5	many	CASSLVGRVMETQYF	TGTGCCAGCAGTTTGGTCGGGAGAGTAATGGAGACCCAGTACTTC
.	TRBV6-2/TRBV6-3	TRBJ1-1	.	CASSSSTGGNTEAFF	TGTGCCAGCAGTTCCTCAACTGGCGGGAACACTGAAGCTTTCTTT
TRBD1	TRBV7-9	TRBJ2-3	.	CASSFRTGVLDTQYF	TGTGCCAGCAGCTTTCGGACAGGGGTATTAGATACGCAGTATTTT
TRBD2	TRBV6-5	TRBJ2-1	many	CASSGLAGFNEQFF	TGTGCCAGCAGTGGGCTAGCGGGGTTCAATGAGCAGTTCTTC
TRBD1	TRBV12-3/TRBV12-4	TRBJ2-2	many	CASSGTGFSGELFF	TGTGCCAGCAGTGGGACAGGGTTTTCAGGGGAGCTGTTTTTT
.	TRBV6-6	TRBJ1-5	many	CASSFPGGNQPQHF	TGTGCCAGCAGTTTTCCGGGGGGCAATCAGCCCCAGCATTTT
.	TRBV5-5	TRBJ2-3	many	CASSLVGLSTDTQYF	TGTGCCAGCAGCTTGGTCGGGTTGAGCACAGATACGCAGTATTTT
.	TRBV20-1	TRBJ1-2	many	CSARDGQAQGYTF	TGCAGTGCTAGAGACGGGCAGGCGCAGGGCTACACCTTC
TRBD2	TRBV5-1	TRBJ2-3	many	CASSLELAGGDDTQYF	TGCGCCAGCAGCTTGGAACTAGCGGGAGGTGATGATACGCAGTATTTT
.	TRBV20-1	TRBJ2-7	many	CSARDSPGEHYEQYF	TGCAGTGCTAGAGATAGCCCAGGGGAACACTACGAGCAGTACTTC
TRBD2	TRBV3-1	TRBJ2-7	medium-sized	CASSASSSAGGAYEQYF	TGTGCCAGCAGCGCAAGTAGCTCGGCGGGAGGAGCCTACGAGCAGTACTTC
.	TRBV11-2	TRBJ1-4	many	CASSPQSEKLFF	TGTGCCAGCAGCCCACAAAGTGAAAAACTGTTTTTT
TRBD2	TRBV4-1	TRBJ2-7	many	CASSQVTGFRLAGATSSYEQYF	TGCGCCAGCAGCCAAGTGACAGGTTTTAGACTAGCGGGGGCCACTAGCTCCTACGAGCAGTACTTC
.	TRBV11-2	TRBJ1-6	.	CASSLGGSNSPLHF	TGTGCCAGCAGCTTAGGGGGGAGTAATTCACCCCTCCACTTT
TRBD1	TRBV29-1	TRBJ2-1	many	CSVGFRGPDEQFF	TGCAGCGTTGGGTTTAGGGGGCCAGATGAGCAGTTCTTC
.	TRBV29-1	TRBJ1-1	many	CSVDANTEAFF	TGCAGCGTTGACGCGAACACTGAAGCTTTCTTT
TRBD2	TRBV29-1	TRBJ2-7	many	CSVTSGGVSEQYF	TGCAGCGTCACTAGCGGGGGGGTCAGCGAGCAGTACTTC